What follows are 6 T cell receptor beta chains derived from one specimen sequenced in a study of T cells after yellow fever vaccination. TCRdb processed the 5' RACE reads anew with MiXCR; each CDR3 protein has one entry. The table includes about 49,000 distinct CDR3 sequences, roughly 7.5% detected once. This material consisted of CD8+ T cells sorted from PBMCs, taken less than 16 days after the first yellow fever vaccination. Receptor source: a man in his late teens or twenties who received the YFV17D yellow fever vaccine.

Many counts were recorded for this clonotype. CDR3 sequence (DNA): TGTGCCAGCAGTCGTTTCGACGGGAGCACAGATACGCAGTATTTT. It codes for CASSRFDGSTDTQYF. The chain combines TRBV2 with TRBJ2-3, with D unclear. Germline CDR1 reads SNHLY; CDR2 reads FYNNEI. The CDR3 runs to 15 residues. The germline V and J ends were trimmed by 5 bases and 0 bases, with 12 bases remaining between them.

This clonotype was counted many times. The rearrangement links TRBV28 to TRBJ1-2, with a weak D call TRBD1 (5 bases). The CDR3 has 14 amino acids. Germline V lookup: CDR1 MDHEN, CDR2 SYDVKM. Trimming removed 6 bases at V and 6 bases at J, with 17 bases between. CDR3 sequence: CASRSWGAYHGYTF. In nucleotides, the CDR3 is TGTGCCAGCAGGTCGTGGGGCGCATATCATGGCTACACCTTC.

This clonotype was found a few times. The gene calls are TRBV5-1 and TRBJ2-5, with TRBD1 matching 8 bases. The CDR3 covers 14 residues. The germline gives CDR1 SGHRS, CDR2 YFSETQ. With 1 base clipped from V and 3 bases from J, the junction kept 2 bases outside the gene matches. The CDR3 sequence: CASSLRDRKETQYF. The CDR3 DNA reads as TGCGCCAGCAGCTTGAGGGACAGGAAAGAGACCCAGTACTTC.

This clonotype was observed many times. The CDR3 here is CASSLDGTDTQYF. CDR3 DNA: TGTGCCAGCAGCTTGGACGGGACAGATACGCAGTATTTT. This chain links TRBV7-2 with TRBJ2-3; D unresolved. CDR1 is SGHTA, CDR2 FQGNSA, per germline. V was cut by 3 bases and J by 3 bases, with 7 bases left in between. The CDR3 consists of 13 residues.

This clonotype was observed at least ten times. This chain connects TRBV4-2 to TRBJ2-3; either TRBD1 or TRBD2 may fit D (5 bases each). Trimming left V 2 bases short and J 5 bases short, with 8 bases between. Germline V gene lookup returns CDR1 LGHNA and CDR2 YNFKEQ. CDR3 length equals 13 residues. The CDR3 nucleotides are TGTGCCAGCAGCCAAAATGGGGGAGATACGCAGTATTTT. This gives the protein CASSQNGGDTQYF.

At least ten counts were recorded for this clonotype. The chain uses TRBV4-3 and TRBJ2-4; TRBD2 might be the D (7 bases). Trimming left V 4 bases short and J 13 bases short, with 14 bases between. Germline V gene lookup returns CDR1 LGHNA and CDR2 YSLEER. The CDR3 is 12 amino acids. The CDR3 DNA sequence: TGCGCCAGCAGCCCCGAGGGGGGGGCACAGTACTTC. Amino acids: CASSPEGGAQYF.